The entry below describes one T cell receptor beta chain. No antigen is known for it. This record belongs to a study of T cells after yellow fever vaccination. Overall study context: Fractions low in cell number were prepared with SMART-Seq v4 Ultra Low Input. Overall study results and limits: Post-booster samples contained most primary-vaccination clones (approximately 96% CD4, about 87% CD8).

The CDR3 extends over 14 amino acids. V was shortened by 3 bases and J by 1 base, with 9 bases between the two germline ends. Germline V gene lookup returns CDR1 MNHEY and CDR2 SMNVEV (reference sequence). UMIs were added to TCR cDNA along with a universal primer site when it was made by 5'RACE template switching. MiXCR, applied by TCRdb to the 5' RACE reads, yields one record per CDR3 protein. Of 130,000 or so distinct CDR3 sequences in the sample, 15% were seen once. The chain links TRBV27 to TRBJ1-1, with D uncertain. The sample in question was CD8+ T cells sorted from PBMCs, obtained 5 days after the yellow fever booster vaccination. This TCR derives from a man between 18 and 35 years old who received the YFV17D yellow fever vaccine. Here the CDR3 DNA reads TGTGCCAGCAGTTTGGTCCCAGGGAACACTGAAGCTTTCTTT. It translates to CASSLVPGNTEAFF.